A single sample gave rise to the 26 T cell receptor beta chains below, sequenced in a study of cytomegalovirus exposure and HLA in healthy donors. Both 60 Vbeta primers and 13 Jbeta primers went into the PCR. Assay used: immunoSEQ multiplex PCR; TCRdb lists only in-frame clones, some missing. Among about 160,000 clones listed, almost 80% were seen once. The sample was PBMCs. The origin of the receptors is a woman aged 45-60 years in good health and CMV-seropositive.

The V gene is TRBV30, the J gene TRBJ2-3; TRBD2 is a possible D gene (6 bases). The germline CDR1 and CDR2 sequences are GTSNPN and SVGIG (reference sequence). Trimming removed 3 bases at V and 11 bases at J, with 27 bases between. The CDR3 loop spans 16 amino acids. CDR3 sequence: CAWRFGLSTGAFMQYF. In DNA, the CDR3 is TGTGCCTGGAGGTTCGGACTCTCGACGGGAGCGTTTATGCAGTATTTT.

CDR3 nucleotides: TGTGCCAGCAGTTTATCCGGGACAGGGAGCACTGAAGCTTTCTTT. This translates into CASSLSGTGSTEAFF. This rearrangement joins TRBV27 to TRBJ1-1, with TRBD1 identical over 9 bases. V lost 0 bases and J lost 4; bases outside the gene matches: 3. Per germline, CDR1 MNHEY and CDR2 SMNVEV (reference sequence). The CDR3 consists of 15 residues.

CDR3 sequence: CASSDSWTVRKYF. CDR3 nucleotide sequence: TGTGCCAGCAGTGATTCTTGGACAGTCAGAAAGTACTTC. The chain uses TRBV25-1 and TRBJ2-7; D is perhaps TRBD1 (6 bases). From germline, CDR1 is MGHDK and CDR2 SYGVNS. The CDR3 is 13 amino acids. Trimming stripped 3 bases from V and 11 bases from J, with 17 bases between.

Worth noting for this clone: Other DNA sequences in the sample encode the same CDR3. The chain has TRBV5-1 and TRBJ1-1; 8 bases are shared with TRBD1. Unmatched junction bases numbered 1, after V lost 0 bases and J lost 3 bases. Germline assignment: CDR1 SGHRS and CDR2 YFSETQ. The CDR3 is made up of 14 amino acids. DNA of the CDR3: TGCGCCAGCAGCTTGGCAGGGGGCGACACTGAAGCTTTCTTT. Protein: CASSLAGGDTEAFF.

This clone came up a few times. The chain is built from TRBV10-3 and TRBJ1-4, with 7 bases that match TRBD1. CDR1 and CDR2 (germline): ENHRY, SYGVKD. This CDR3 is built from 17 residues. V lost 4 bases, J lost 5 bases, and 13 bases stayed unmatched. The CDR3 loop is CAISGNPWTGSNEKLFF. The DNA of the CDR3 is TGTGCCATCAGTGGAAATCCCTGGACAGGTTCGAATGAAAAACTGTTTTTT.

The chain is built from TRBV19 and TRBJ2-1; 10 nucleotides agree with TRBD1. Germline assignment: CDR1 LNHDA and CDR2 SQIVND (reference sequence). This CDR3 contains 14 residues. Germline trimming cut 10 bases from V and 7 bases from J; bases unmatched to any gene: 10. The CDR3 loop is CATRQGAMRNEQFF. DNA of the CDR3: TGTGCCACCCGACAGGGGGCAATGAGAAATGAGCAGTTCTTC.

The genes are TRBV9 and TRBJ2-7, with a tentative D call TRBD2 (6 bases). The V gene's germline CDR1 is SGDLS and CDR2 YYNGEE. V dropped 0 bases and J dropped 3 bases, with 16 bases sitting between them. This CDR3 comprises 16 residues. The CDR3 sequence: CASSVGTTDLIYEQYF. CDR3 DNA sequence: TGTGCCAGCAGCGTAGGGACTACAGACCTCATCTACGAGCAGTACTTC.

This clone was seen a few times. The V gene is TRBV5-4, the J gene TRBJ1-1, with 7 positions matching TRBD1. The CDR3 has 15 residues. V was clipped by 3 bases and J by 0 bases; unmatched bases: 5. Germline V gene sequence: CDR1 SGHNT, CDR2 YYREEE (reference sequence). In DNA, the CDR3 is TGTGCCAGCAGCTCCCGAGACAGGGTGAACACTGAAGCTTTCTTT. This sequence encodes CASSSRDRVNTEAFF.

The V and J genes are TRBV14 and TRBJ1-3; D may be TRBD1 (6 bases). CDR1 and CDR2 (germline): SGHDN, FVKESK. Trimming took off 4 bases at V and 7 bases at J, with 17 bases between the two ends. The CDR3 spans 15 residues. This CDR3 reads CASSLRTGFFNTIYF. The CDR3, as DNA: TGTGCCAGCAGCCTTCGAACAGGGTTCTTCAACACCATATATTTT. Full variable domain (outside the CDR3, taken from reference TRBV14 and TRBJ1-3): EAGVTQFPSHSVIEKGQTVTLRCDPISGHDNLYWYRRVMGKEIKFLLHFVKESKQDESGMPNNRFLAERTGGTYSTLKVQPAELEDSGVYFCASSLRTGFFNTIYFGEGSWLTVV.

The CDR3 sequence: CASSPDRGGNTEAFF. CDR3 DNA sequence: TGTGCCAGCAGCCCCGACAGGGGGGGGAACACTGAAGCTTTCTTT. The V call is TRBV11-2, the J call TRBJ1-1; 9 bases are a match to TRBD1. The ends lost 5 bases at V and 1 base at J; junction bases unmatched: 5. This CDR3 comprises 15 residues. The germline gives CDR1 SGHAT, CDR2 FQNNGV.

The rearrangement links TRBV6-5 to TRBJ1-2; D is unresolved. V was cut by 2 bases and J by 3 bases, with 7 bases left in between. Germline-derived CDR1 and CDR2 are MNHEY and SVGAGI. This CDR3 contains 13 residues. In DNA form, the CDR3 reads TGTGCCAGCAGTTACCAGGCGCACTATGGCTACACCTTC. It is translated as CASSYQAHYGYTF.

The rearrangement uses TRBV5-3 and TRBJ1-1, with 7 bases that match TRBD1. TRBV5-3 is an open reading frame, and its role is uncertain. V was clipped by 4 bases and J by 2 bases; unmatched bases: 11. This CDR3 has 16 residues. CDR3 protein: CARSDSGGTANTEAFF. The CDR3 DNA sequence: TGTGCCAGAAGCGATTCTGGCGGGACAGCAAACACTGAAGCTTTCTTT.

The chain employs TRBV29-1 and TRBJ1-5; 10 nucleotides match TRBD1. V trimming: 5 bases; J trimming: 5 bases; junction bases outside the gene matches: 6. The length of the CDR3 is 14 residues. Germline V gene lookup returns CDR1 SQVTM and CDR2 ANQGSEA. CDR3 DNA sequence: TGCAGCGTTTCCACCGGGACAGGGGATCAGCCCCAGCATTTT. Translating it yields CSVSTGTGDQPQHF.

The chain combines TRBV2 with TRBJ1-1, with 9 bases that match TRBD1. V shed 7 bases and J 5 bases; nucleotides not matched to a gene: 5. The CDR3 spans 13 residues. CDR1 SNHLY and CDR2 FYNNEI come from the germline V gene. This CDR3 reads CASNRDRETEAFF. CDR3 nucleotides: TGTGCCAGCAATCGGGACAGGGAAACTGAAGCTTTCTTT.

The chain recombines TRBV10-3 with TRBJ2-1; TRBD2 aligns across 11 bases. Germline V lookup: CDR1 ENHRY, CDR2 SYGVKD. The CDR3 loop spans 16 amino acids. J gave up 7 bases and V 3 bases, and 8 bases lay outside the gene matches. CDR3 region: CAISEVLAGAMNEQFF. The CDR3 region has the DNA TGTGCCATCAGTGAAGTACTAGCGGGAGCTATGAATGAGCAGTTCTTC.

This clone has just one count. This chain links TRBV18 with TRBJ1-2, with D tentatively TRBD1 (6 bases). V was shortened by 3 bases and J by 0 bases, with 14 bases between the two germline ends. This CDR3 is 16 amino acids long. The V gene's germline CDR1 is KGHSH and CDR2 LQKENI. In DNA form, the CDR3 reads TGTGCCAGCTCACCCGGCGGGGGGCAACCTAACTATGGCTACACCTTC. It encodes CASSPGGGQPNYGYTF.

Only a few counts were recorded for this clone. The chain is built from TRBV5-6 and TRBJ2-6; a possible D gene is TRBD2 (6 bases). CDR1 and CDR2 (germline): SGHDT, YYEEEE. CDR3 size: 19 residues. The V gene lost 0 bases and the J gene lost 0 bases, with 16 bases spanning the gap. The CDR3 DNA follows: TGTGCCAGCAGCTTGGCAGGAGGCGGGGCCTACTCTGGGGCCAACGTCCTGACTTTC. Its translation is CASSLAGGGAYSGANVLTF.

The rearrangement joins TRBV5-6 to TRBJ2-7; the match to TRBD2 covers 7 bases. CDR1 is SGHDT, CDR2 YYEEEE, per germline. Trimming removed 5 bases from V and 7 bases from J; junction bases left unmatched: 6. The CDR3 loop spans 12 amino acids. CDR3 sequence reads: CASSSGEGEQYF. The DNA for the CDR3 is TGTGCCAGCAGTTCCGGGGAGGGTGAGCAGTACTTC.

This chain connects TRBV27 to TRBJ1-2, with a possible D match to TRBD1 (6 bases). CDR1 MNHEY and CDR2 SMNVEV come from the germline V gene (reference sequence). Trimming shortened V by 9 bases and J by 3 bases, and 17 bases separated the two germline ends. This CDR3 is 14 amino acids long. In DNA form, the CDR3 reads TGTGCCAGACATCAACAGGGATTGCACTATGGCTACACCTTC. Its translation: CARHQQGLHYGYTF.

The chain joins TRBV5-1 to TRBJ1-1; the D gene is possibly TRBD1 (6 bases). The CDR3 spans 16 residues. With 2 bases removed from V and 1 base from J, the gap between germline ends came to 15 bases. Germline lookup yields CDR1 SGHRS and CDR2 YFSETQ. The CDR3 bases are TGCGCCAGCAGCTTCGGGGGGCGTAGGACGAACACTGAAGCTTTCTTT. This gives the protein CASSFGGRRTNTEAFF. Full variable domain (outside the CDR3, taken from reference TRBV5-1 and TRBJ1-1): KAGVTQTPRYLIKTRGQQVTLSCSPISGHRSVSWYQQTPGQGLQFLFEYFSETQRNKGNFPGRFSGRQFSNSRSEMNVSTLELGDSALYLCASSFGGRRTNTEAFFGQGTRLTVV.

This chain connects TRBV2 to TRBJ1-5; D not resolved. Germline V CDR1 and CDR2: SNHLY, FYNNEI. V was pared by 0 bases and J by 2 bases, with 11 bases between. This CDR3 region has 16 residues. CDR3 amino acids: CASSEARVVGNQPQHF. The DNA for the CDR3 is TGTGCCAGCAGTGAAGCGCGGGTGGTAGGCAATCAGCCCCAGCATTTT. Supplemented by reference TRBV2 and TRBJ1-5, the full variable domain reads EPEVTQTPSHQVTQMGQEVILRCVPISNHLYFYWYRQILGQKVEFLVSFYNNEISEKSEIFDDQFSVERPDGSNFTLKIRSTKLEDSAMYFCASSEARVVGNQPQHFGDGTRLSIL.

This chain's CDR3 is CASSSRTLAGGVKPYEQYF. CDR3 in DNA: TGTGCCAGCAGTTCACGTACACTAGCGGGGGGAGTGAAACCCTACGAGCAGTACTTC. The rearrangement joins TRBV27 to TRBJ2-7, with 12 bases aligning to TRBD2. The CDR3 totals 19 residues. Trimming took 4 bases from V and 2 from J; bases not matched to a gene: 15. Germline V gene data show CDR1 as MNHEY and CDR2 as SMNVEV (reference sequence).

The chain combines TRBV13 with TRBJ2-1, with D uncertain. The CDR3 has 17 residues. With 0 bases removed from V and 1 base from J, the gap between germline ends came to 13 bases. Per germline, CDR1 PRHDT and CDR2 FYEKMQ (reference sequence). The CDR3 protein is CASSLGPPAPSYNEQFF. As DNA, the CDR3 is TGTGCCAGCAGCTTAGGGCCCCCAGCGCCGTCCTACAATGAGCAGTTCTTC.

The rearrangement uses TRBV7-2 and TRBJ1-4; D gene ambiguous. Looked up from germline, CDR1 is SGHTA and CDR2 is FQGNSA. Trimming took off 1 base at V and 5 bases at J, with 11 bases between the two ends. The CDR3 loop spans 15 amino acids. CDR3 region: CASSLDGGVNEKLFF. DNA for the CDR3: TGTGCCAGCAGCTTAGATGGCGGGGTAAATGAAAAACTGTTTTTT.

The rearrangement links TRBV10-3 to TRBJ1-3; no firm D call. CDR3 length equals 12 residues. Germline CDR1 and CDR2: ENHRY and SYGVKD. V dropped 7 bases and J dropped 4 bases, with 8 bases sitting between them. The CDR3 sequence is CAIMSSGNTIYF. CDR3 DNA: TGTGCCATCATGTCGTCCGGAAACACCATATATTTT.

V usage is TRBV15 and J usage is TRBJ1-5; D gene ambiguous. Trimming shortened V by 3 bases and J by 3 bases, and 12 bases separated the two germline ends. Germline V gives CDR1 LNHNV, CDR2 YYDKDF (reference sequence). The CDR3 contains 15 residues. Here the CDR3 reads CATSREQTYNQPQHF. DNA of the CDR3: TGTGCCACCAGCAGGGAACAGACCTACAATCAGCCCCAGCATTTT.